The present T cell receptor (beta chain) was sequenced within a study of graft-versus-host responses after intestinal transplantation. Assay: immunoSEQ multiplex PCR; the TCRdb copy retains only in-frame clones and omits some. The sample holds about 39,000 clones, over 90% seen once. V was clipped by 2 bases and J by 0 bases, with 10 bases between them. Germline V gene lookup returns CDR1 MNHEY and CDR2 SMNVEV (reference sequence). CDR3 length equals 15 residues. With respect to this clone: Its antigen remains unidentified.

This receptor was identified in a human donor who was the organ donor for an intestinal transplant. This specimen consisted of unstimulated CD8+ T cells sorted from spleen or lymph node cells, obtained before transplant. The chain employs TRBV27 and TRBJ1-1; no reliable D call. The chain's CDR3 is CASSLTYRMNTEAFF. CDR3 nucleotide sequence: TGTGCCAGCAGTTTAACTTATCGGATGAACACTGAAGCTTTCTTT.